The 4 T cell receptor beta chains reported below all come from one sample, sequenced in a study of OX40 agonist ivuxolimab in advanced cancers. The method was immunoSEQ multiplex PCR; TCRdb's version includes in-frame clones alone and lacks a portion of them. The sample records approximately 74,000 clones, approximately 89% being singletons. The specimen comprised CD4+ or CD8+ T cells sorted from blood, sampled in a trial of the OX40 agonist ivuxolimab. The receptors originated from an adult with an advanced solid tumor such as melanoma, head and neck, liver or kidney cancer.

The chain uses TRBV29-1 and TRBJ2-7; D ambiguous. V shed 8 bases and J shed 1 base, with 12 bases lying between them. Germline lookup yields CDR1 SQVTM and CDR2 ANQGSEA. There are 12 residues in the CDR3. CDR3 loop: CSHLGDSYEQYF. The CDR3 bases are TGCAGCCACCTCGGAGATTCCTACGAGCAGTACTTC.

The J gene is TRBJ2-2, the V gene TRBV5-1; weak D call: TRBD1 (6 bases). The CDR3 is 15 amino acids. The V gene lost 3 bases and the J gene lost 0 bases, with 9 bases spanning the gap. Germline V gene lookup returns CDR1 SGHRS and CDR2 YFSETQ. Here the CDR3 DNA reads TGCGCCAGCAGCTATTGGGACACGAACACCGGGGAGCTGTTTTTT. Its protein is CASSYWDTNTGELFF.

The rearrangement links TRBV18 to TRBJ2-2, with 7 bases fitting TRBD1. V dropped 5 bases and J dropped 7; count of bases not matched to a gene: 13. Looked up from germline, CDR1 is KGHSH and CDR2 is LQKENI. CDR3 size: 16 residues. The CDR3 region has the DNA TGTGCCAGCTCAGGGAACGACAGGGTTATCTTCGGGGAGCTGTTTTTT. Translating gives CASSGNDRVIFGELFF.

This chain uses TRBV7-6 with TRBJ1-4; D is possibly TRBD1 (6 bases). This CDR3 has 16 residues. V was pared by 3 bases and J by 0 bases, with 11 bases between. The germline V gene encodes CDR1 SGHVS and CDR2 FNYEAQ. The CDR3 sequence: CASSLQGSATNEKLFF. CDR3 nucleotide sequence: TGTGCCAGCAGCTTGCAGGGGTCCGCAACTAATGAAAAACTGTTTTTT.